The 27 T cell receptor beta chains below were found in one sample sequenced in a study of cytomegalovirus exposure and HLA in healthy donors. A multiplex PCR was run with 60 Vbeta primers and 13 Jbeta primers. The method was immunoSEQ multiplex PCR; TCRdb's version includes in-frame clones alone and lacks a portion of them. This repertoire shows 130,000 or so clones, 80% found once; its top ten account for approximately 5%. Sequences were obtained from PBMCs. Every receptor here comes from a man aged 25-45 years in good health and CMV-seronegative.

The V and J genes are TRBV28 and TRBJ2-5; TRBD2 aligns across 7 bases. The V gene end was trimmed by 7 bases and the J gene end by 5 bases; junction bases not matched to a gene: 10. From germline, CDR1 is MDHEN and CDR2 SYDVKM. The CDR3 extends over 14 amino acids. The CDR3 coding sequence is TGTGCCAGCACATTTCCGGGGGGTGGGGAGACCCAGTACTTC. Protein sequence: CASTFPGGGETQYF.

V gene TRBV2 combines with J gene TRBJ1-4; a possible D gene is TRBD1 (6 bases). Germline assignment: CDR1 SNHLY and CDR2 FYNNEI. The CDR3 runs 13 residues. The ends were cut back, 5 bases at V and 5 bases at J, with 9 bases in the middle. The CDR3 sequence: CASSIRGNEKLFF. CDR3 nucleotides: TGTGCCAGCAGTATCAGGGGAAATGAAAAACTGTTTTTT.

The chain is built from TRBV6-1 and TRBJ2-7; D possibly corresponds to TRBD2 (6 bases). V lost 1 base to trimming and J lost 1 base, with 14 bases between them. Germline values: CDR1 MNHNS, CDR2 SASEGT. This CDR3 is built from 16 residues. The CDR3 loop reads CASSEVLVAASYEQYF. CDR3 coding DNA: TGTGCCAGCAGTGAAGTTTTGGTAGCGGCATCCTACGAGCAGTACTTC.

The J gene is TRBJ1-1, the V gene TRBV7-9; 8 nucleotides match TRBD1. Germline values: CDR1 SEHNR, CDR2 FQNEAQ (reference sequence). The CDR3 loop spans 12 amino acids. The J segment lost 1 base and the V segment lost 10 bases, leaving 2 bases of the junction unmatched. The CDR3 bases are TGTGCCACAGACAGGGGGAACACTGAAGCTTTCTTT. This sequence encodes CATDRGNTEAFF. The full variable domain, in which reference TRBV7-9 and TRBJ1-1 provide the parts outside the CDR3, is DTGVSQNPRHKITKRGQNVTFRCDPISEHNRLYWYRQTLGQGPEFLTYFQNEAQLEKSRLLSDRFSAERPKGSFSTLEIQRTEQGDSAMYLCATDRGNTEAFFGQGTRLTVV.

The rearrangement joins TRBV27 to TRBJ1-2; possible D gene TRBD1, 6 bases. The V and J ends lost 5 bases and 8 bases respectively, with 21 bases between them. The CDR3 is 15 amino acids. The V gene's germline CDR1 is MNHEY and CDR2 SMNVEV (reference sequence). Here the CDR3 DNA reads TGTGCCAGCAGTCAGAGGTCGGACAGCTTGGGGGGCTACACCTTC. The encoded protein is CASSQRSDSLGGYTF.

This clone was seen a few times. The chain combines TRBV5-1 with TRBJ2-7; TRBD2 agrees at 14 bases. The CDR3 runs to 17 residues. V gave up 0 bases and J gave up 0 bases; unmatched junction bases: 2. Germline V gene sequence: CDR1 SGHRS, CDR2 YFSETQ. The CDR3 DNA follows: TGCGCCAGCAGCTTGGGACTAGCGGGGGGGGACTCCTACGAGCAGTACTTC. Encoded protein: CASSLGLAGGDSYEQYF.

As DNA, the CDR3 is TGTGCCAGTAGTATAAGTGGGCTAGGCTACACCTTC. Protein product: CASSISGLGYTF. The V and J genes are TRBV19 and TRBJ1-2; D remains ambiguous. Germline assignment: CDR1 LNHDA and CDR2 SQIVND (reference sequence). The CDR3 sequence is 12 residues long. Trimming removed 2 bases from V and 8 bases from J, with 9 bases in between.

This chain uses TRBV5-1 with TRBJ2-7, with TRBD1 matching over 9 bases. V lost 4 bases and J lost 6; bases outside the gene matches: 5. This CDR3 has 13 residues. Germline values: CDR1 SGHRS, CDR2 YFSETQ. The CDR3 region is CASSMGQGREQYF. The CDR3 DNA reads TGCGCCAGCAGCATGGGACAGGGCCGCGAGCAGTACTTC.

This rearrangement joins TRBV29-1 to TRBJ2-1, with 7 nucleotides matching TRBD2. Germline CDR1 reads SQVTM; CDR2 reads ANQGSEA. Unmatched junction bases numbered 10, after V lost 6 bases and J lost 8 bases. The CDR3 sequence is 13 residues long. The CDR3 here is CSVGTTFMDEQFF. In DNA form, the CDR3 reads TGCAGCGTAGGGACTACGTTCATGGATGAGCAGTTCTTC.

V gene TRBV29-1 combines with J gene TRBJ2-7; the D gene is possibly TRBD2 (6 bases). CDR3 length: 12 amino acids. Germline V gene data show CDR1 as SQVTM and CDR2 as ANQGSEA. V was cut by 6 bases and J by 2 bases, with 11 bases left in between. The chain's CDR3 is CSVRTGAYEQYF. CDR3 in DNA: TGCAGCGTGAGGACGGGGGCCTACGAGCAGTACTTC.

The rearrangement joins TRBV6-1 to TRBJ2-7; TRBD2 agrees at 9 bases. This CDR3 is 15 amino acids long. CDR1 MNHNS and CDR2 SASEGT come from the germline V gene. J was trimmed by 3 bases and V by 1 base; bases with no gene match: 4. The CDR3 DNA reads as TGTGCCAGCAGTGAAGGACTAGCGGAGTACTACGAGCAGTACTTC. Translation gives CASSEGLAEYYEQYF.

The chain links TRBV6-6 to TRBJ1-1; 8 bases are shared with TRBD1. Germline V gene data show CDR1 as MNHNY and CDR2 as SVGAGI (reference sequence). The V segment lost 5 bases and the J segment 0 bases; nucleotides outside the gene matches: 5. This CDR3 spans 15 amino acids. As DNA, the CDR3 is TGTGCCAGCAGTGATGGACAGGGAATGAACACTGAAGCTTTCTTT. Residues: CASSDGQGMNTEAFF.

The V call is TRBV15, the J call TRBJ2-2; 7 positions agree with TRBD1. The CDR3 contains 16 residues. The germline V gene has CDR1 LNHNV and CDR2 YYDKDF (reference sequence). Unmatched junction bases numbered 6, after V lost 0 bases and J lost 5 bases. CDR3 nucleotide sequence: TGTGCCACCAGCAGAGATCGCGGCAGGGGGACCGGGGAGCTGTTTTTT. This encodes CATSRDRGRGTGELFF.

The rearrangement uses TRBV28 and TRBJ2-7, with a weak D call TRBD2 (5 bases). Between the trimmed V and J ends, which lost 7 bases and 0 bases, there was a span of 16 bases. Germline CDR1 MDHEN, CDR2 SYDVKM. This CDR3 has 15 residues. The CDR3 region has the DNA TGTGCCAGCAAGATCAGTGACTATCGCTCCTACGAGCAGTACTTC. Its translation is CASKISDYRSYEQYF.

The chain has TRBV2 and TRBJ2-1; 7 nucleotides match TRBD2. Germline V gene sequence: CDR1 SNHLY, CDR2 FYNNEI. This CDR3 is built from 15 residues. V lost 7 bases and J lost 8; bases outside the gene matches: 14. CDR3 nucleotide sequence: TGTGCCAGCATCCTTTGGGGGGGAGTGGGTTATGAGCAGTTCTTC. Translating gives CASILWGGVGYEQFF.

The chain joins TRBV7-9 to TRBJ2-7; D remains unclear. The CDR3 has 11 amino acids. The ends were cut back, 5 bases at V and 4 bases at J, with 6 bases in the middle. Per germline, CDR1 SEHNR and CDR2 FQNEAQ (reference sequence). The CDR3 protein is CASSNQYEQYF. The CDR3 bases are TGTGCCAGCAGCAATCAATACGAGCAGTACTTC.

This chain joins TRBV15 and TRBJ2-7; a possible D gene is TRBD1 (6 bases). The CDR3 is 16 amino acids. Germline values: CDR1 LNHNV, CDR2 YYDKDF (reference sequence). V dropped 0 bases and J dropped 1 base, with 13 bases sitting between them. The CDR3 DNA reads as TGTGCCACCAGCAGAGATTCAGGGGCGATGTCCTACGAGCAGTACTTC. This translates into CATSRDSGAMSYEQYF. Full variable domain (remainder filled in from reference TRBV15 and TRBJ2-7): DAMVIQNPRYQVTQFGKPVTLSCSQTLNHNVMYWYQQKSSQAPKLLFHYYDKDFNNEADTPDNFQSRRPNTSFCFLDIRSPGLGDTAMYLCATSRDSGAMSYEQYFGPGTRLTVT.

This clone was counted a single time. The chain joins TRBV5-1 to TRBJ1-4; the match to TRBD1 covers 7 bases. With V trimmed by 3 bases and J by 3 bases, 5 bases remained unmatched. The CDR3 is 15 residues long. The germline V gene has CDR1 SGHRS and CDR2 YFSETQ. The CDR3 here is CASSSPGGPNEKLFF. For the CDR3, the DNA is TGCGCCAGCAGCTCCCCAGGGGGGCCTAATGAAAAACTGTTTTTT.

The V gene is TRBV6-6, the J gene TRBJ1-5, with 9 positions matching TRBD1. Trimming took 10 bases from V and 2 from J; bases not matched to a gene: 6. CDR3 size: 14 residues. CDR1 is MNHNY, CDR2 SVGAGI, per germline (reference sequence). CDR3: CATTGGRGNQPQHF. The CDR3 DNA reads TGTGCCACCACAGGGGGCAGGGGCAATCAGCCCCAGCATTTT.

With respect to this clone: The junction departs from the called germline gene at one end, perhaps through a read error. CDR3 sequence reads: CASSLGGADTGELFF. CDR3 DNA: TGTGCTAGCAGCTTAGGGGGAGCGGACACCGGGGAGCTGTTTTTT. This chain links TRBV7-7 with TRBJ2-2; D may be TRBD1 (6 bases). Germline lookup yields CDR1 SSHAT and CDR2 FNYEAQ (reference sequence). The CDR3 length is 15 residues.

This clone has more than one count but fewer than ten. V usage is TRBV6-5 and J usage is TRBJ2-1, with 7 bases aligning to TRBD1. Germline trimming cut 4 bases from V and 12 bases from J; bases unmatched to any gene: 6. Germline V gene sequence: CDR1 MNHEY, CDR2 SVGAGI. There are 12 residues in the CDR3. The CDR3 region is CASSFTGEGQFF. The CDR3 nucleotides are TGTGCCAGCAGTTTTACAGGGGAAGGGCAGTTCTTC.

J is TRBJ2-5 and V is TRBV5-6, with a tentative D call TRBD2 (7 bases). Trimming took off 3 bases at V and 5 bases at J, with 11 bases between the two ends. CDR3 size: 13 residues. Germline V CDR1 and CDR2: SGHDT, YYEEEE. The CDR3 DNA sequence: TGTGCCAGCAGCTCGCGGGGGCGGGAGACCCAGTACTTC. Amino acids: CASSSRGRETQYF.

The table lists this clone with a few counts. The rearrangement joins TRBV2 to TRBJ2-3; TRBD2 agrees at 15 bases. Per the germline V gene, CDR1 is SNHLY and CDR2 is FYNNEI. CDR3 length equals 19 residues. With V trimmed by 4 bases and J by 0 bases, 8 bases remained unmatched. DNA for the CDR3: TGTGCCAGCAGTGGGACTAGCGGGGGGGAATTTCTGAGCACAGATACGCAGTATTTT. This translates into CASSGTSGGEFLSTDTQYF.

This chain joins TRBV28 and TRBJ2-5; D is perhaps TRBD2 (6 bases). This CDR3 has 14 amino acids. In germline, CDR1 is MDHEN, CDR2 SYDVKM. Trimming cost V 5 bases and J 7 bases, with 17 bases left between them. CDR3 in amino acids: CASSPGTVLRTQYF. The DNA for the CDR3 is TGTGCCAGCAGTCCAGGGACTGTATTGAGGACCCAGTACTTC.

Only one count was recorded for this clone. The chain couples TRBV7-6 to TRBJ2-7; a possible D gene is TRBD2 (6 bases). The CDR3 is 14 amino acids. V dropped 1 base and J dropped 3 bases, with 10 bases sitting between them. Per the germline V gene, CDR1 is SGHVS and CDR2 is FNYEAQ. The chain's CDR3 is CASSLDEGGYEQYF. The CDR3, as DNA: TGTGCCAGCAGCTTAGATGAGGGAGGCTACGAGCAGTACTTC.

CDR3 protein: CASRGGVPYAFF. DNA for the CDR3: TGTGCCAGCAGGGGAGGCGTCCCCTACGCTTTCTTT. The rearrangement uses TRBV6-4 and TRBJ1-1; D not certain. Germline V gene data show CDR1 as MRHNA and CDR2 as SNTAGT. The CDR3 is made up of 12 amino acids. Between the trimmed V and J ends, which lost 6 bases and 11 bases, there was a span of 16 bases.

This clone has only a few counts. The V call is TRBV7-6, the J call TRBJ2-1; the D gene is possibly TRBD1 (6 bases). V lost 5 bases, J lost 3 bases, and 17 bases lay in between. This CDR3 comprises 16 residues. Germline CDR1 and CDR2: SGHVS and FNYEAQ. The CDR3 region is CASSNLRDTLYNEQFF. The DNA of the CDR3 is TGTGCCAGCAGCAACCTCCGGGACACGCTCTACAATGAGCAGTTCTTC.